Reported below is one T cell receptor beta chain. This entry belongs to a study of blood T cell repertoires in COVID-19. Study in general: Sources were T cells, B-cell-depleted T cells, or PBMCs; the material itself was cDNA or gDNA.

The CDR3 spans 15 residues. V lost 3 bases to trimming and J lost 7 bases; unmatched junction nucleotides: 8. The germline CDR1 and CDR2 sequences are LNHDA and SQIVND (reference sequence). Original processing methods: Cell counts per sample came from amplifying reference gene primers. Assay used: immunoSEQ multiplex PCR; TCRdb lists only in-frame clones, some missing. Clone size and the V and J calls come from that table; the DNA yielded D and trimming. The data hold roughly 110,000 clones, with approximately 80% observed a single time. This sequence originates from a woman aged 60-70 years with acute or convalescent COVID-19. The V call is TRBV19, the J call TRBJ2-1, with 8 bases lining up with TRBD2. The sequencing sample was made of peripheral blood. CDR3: CASSIGGLGVNEQFF. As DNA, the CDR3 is TGTGCCAGTAGTATCGGGGGACTAGGCGTTAATGAGCAGTTCTTC.